This T cell receptor beta chain was identified in a study of T cell responses to AZD1222 COVID-19 vaccine. The CDR3 covers 12 residues. CDR1 is LGHDT, CDR2 YNNKEL, per germline (reference sequence). The ends were cut back, 1 base at V and 8 bases at J, with 3 bases in the middle. Here immunoSEQ multiplex PCR was the method, and the copy in TCRdb shows in-frame clones only, minus some. The sample lists tens of thousands of clones, about 86% occurring once. The starting material was peripheral blood, obtained on day 0 of MenACWY control vaccination. This clonotype was sampled from an adult in good health. The chain is built from TRBV3-1 (or the pseudogene TRBV3-2) and TRBJ1-6; D is unclear. CDR3 nucleotide sequence: TGTGCCAGCAGCCAAGCCGATTCACCCCTCCACTTT. Residues: CASSQADSPLHF.